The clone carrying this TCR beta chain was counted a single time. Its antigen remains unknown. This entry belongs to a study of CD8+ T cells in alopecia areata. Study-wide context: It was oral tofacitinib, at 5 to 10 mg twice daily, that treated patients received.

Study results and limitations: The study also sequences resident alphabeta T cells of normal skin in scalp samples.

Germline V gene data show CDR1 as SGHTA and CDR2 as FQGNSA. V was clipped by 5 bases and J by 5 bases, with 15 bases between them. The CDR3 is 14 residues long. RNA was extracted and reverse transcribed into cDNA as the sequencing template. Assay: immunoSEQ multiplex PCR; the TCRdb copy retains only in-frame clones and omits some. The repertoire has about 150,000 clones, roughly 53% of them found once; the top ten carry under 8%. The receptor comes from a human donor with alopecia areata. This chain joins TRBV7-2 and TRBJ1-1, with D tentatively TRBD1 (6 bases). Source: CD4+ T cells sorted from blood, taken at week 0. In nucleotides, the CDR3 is TGTGCCAGCAGCCCCCGGGCAGGGGAGACTGAAGCTTTCTTT. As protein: CASSPRAGETEAFF. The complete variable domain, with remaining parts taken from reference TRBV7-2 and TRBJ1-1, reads GAGVSQSPSNKVTEKGKDVELRCDPISGHTALYWYRQSLGQGLEFLIYFQGNSAPDKSGLPSDRFSAERTGGSVSTLTIQRTQQEDSAVYLCASSPRAGETEAFFGQGTRLTVV.